The 5 T cell receptor beta chains listed next were all sequenced from one sample in a study of blood T cell repertoires in COVID-19. Data came from immunoSEQ multiplex PCR; TCRdb stores just in-frame clones and leaves some out. The sample lists roughly 190,000 clones, around nine tenths occurring once. Sequenced sample: peripheral blood. These receptors were collected from a man in his 70s with acute or convalescent COVID-19.

This chain links TRBV9 with TRBJ2-3; 10 bases are a match to TRBD2. Germline V CDR1 and CDR2: SGDLS, YYNGEE. The CDR3 runs 15 residues. The V gene end was trimmed by 0 bases and the J gene end by 5 bases; junction bases not matched to a gene: 3. The CDR3 spells CASSVVVAGGDTQYF. CDR3 DNA sequence: TGTGCCAGCAGCGTAGTCGTAGCGGGGGGAGATACGCAGTATTTT.

The chain recombines TRBV3-1 (or the pseudogene TRBV3-2) with TRBJ1-1; D perhaps matches TRBD1 (5 bases). V was shortened by 2 bases and J by 4 bases, with 8 bases between the two germline ends. The CDR3 has 13 amino acids. Germline V gene sequence: CDR1 LGHDT, CDR2 YNNKEL (reference sequence). In DNA form, the CDR3 reads TGTGCCAGCAGCCAACTAGGGGTCACTGAAGCTTTCTTT. Translating it yields CASSQLGVTEAFF.

The CDR3 reads CASTARGFLEPQHF. As DNA, the CDR3 is TGTGCCAGCACGGCCAGGGGATTTTTAGAGCCCCAGCATTTT. The chain is built from TRBV6-5 and TRBJ1-5, with D tentatively TRBD1 (6 bases). Germline V gene sequence: CDR1 MNHEY, CDR2 SVGAGI. Trimming cost V 7 bases and J 8 bases, with 18 bases left between them. There are 14 residues in the CDR3.

The chain combines TRBV15 with TRBJ1-1; 7 positions match TRBD1. V trimming: 5 bases; J trimming: 1 base; junction bases outside the gene matches: 7. Germline V CDR1 and CDR2: LNHNV, YYDKDF (reference sequence). The CDR3 is 15 amino acids. The CDR3 is CATSGRRGSNTEAFF. The CDR3 nucleotides are TGTGCCACCAGCGGCCGCAGGGGGTCGAACACTGAAGCTTTCTTT. Drawing the rest from reference TRBV15 and TRBJ1-1, the complete variable domain is DAMVIQNPRYQVTQFGKPVTLSCSQTLNHNVMYWYQQKSSQAPKLLFHYYDKDFNNEADTPDNFQSRRPNTSFCFLDIRSPGLGDTAMYLCATSGRRGSNTEAFFGQGTRLTVV.

V is TRBV28 and J is TRBJ1-6, with 9 nucleotides matching TRBD1. Trimming took 2 bases from V and 11 from J; bases not matched to a gene: 7. CDR1 and CDR2 from the germline V gene are MDHEN and SYDVKM. CDR3 size: 15 residues. CDR3 DNA sequence: TGTGCCAGCAGTTTAGCGGGACAGGGAGGGACACCCCTCCACTTT. This gives the protein CASSLAGQGGTPLHF.